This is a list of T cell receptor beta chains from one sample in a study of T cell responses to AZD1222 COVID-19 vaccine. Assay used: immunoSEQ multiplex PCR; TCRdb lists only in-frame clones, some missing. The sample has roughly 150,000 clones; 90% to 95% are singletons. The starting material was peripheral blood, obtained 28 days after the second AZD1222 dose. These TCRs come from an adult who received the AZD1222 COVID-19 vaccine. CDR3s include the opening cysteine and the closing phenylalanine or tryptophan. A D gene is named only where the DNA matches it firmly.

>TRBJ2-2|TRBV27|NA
TGTGCCAGCAGTTTACTAAATACCGGGGAGCTGTTTTTT
CASSLLNTGELFF
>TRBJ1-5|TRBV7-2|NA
TGTGCCAGCAGCCCATTTATTATAAGGGATCAGCCCCAGCATTTT
CASSPFIIRDQPQHF
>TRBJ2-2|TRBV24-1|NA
TGTGCCACCAGCATGACAGGGTGGGGGGAGAACACCGGGGAGCTGTTTTTT
CATSMTGWGENTGELFF
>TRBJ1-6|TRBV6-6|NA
TGTGCCAGCAGTTACTCGTCCCCGGGTTCACCCCTCCACTTT
CASSYSSPGSPLHF
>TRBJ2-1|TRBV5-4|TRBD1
TGTGCCAGCAGCGGGACAGGGGCCCTCTACAATGAGCAGTTCTTC
CASSGTGALYNEQFF
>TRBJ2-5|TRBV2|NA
TGTGCCAGCAGTGGACCCGGGACTGTGCAAGAGACCCAGTACTTC
CASSGPGTVQETQYF
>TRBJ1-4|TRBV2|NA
TGTGCCAGCATCGCCCGGGGGCCCGAAAAACTGTTTTTT
CASIARGPEKLFF
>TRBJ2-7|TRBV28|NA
TGTGCCAGCAGTTTAAGGGGGGCAGGGGCCTTCTACGAGCAGTACTTC
CASSLRGAGAFYEQYF
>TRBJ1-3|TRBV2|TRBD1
TGTGCCAGCAGGGGGACAGCGTCTGGAAACACCATATATTTT
CASRGTASGNTIYF
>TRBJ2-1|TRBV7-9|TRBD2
TGTGCCAGCAGCTTAATCGGTCTAGCGGGAAGTGAGCAGTTCTTC
CASSLIGLAGSEQFF
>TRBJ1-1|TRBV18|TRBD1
TGTGCCAGCGCAGGACAGGCTAACACTGAAGCTTTCTTT
CASAGQANTEAFF